This TCR beta chain appears in the sequencing data of a study of regulatory T cells in long-lasting Graves disease. Described time point: newly diagnosed GD, antithyroid drugs for less than 3 months. PBMCs provided the RNA from which the TCR library was made. CDR3 length: 13 amino acids. Trimming pared 2 bases from V and 4 bases from J, leaving 8 bases between. Germline values: CDR1 SGHTA, CDR2 FQGTGA. This clonotype was seen a handful of times. CDR3 regions were amplified by Arm-PCR using iRepertoire HTBI primers to build TCR beta libraries. Original processing methods: Identified segments across samples numbered roughly 60 TRBV and more than 12 TRBJ. MiXCR, applied by TCRdb to the multiplex PCR reads, yields one record per CDR3 protein. These V and J calls rely on TCRdb rather than the paper's analysis. Seen here are about 420,000 distinct CDR3 sequences, 15% to 20% observed once, and the top ten hold about a quarter.

These data also featured in a second study, about T cells in Graves' hyperthyroidism and ophthalmopathy. That paper states: Most clonotypes that expanded in the thyroid above 0.001 also showed up in blood.

The specimen was peripheral blood mononuclear cells (PBMCs), collected at new diagnosis, from a patient treated with antithyroid drugs. The sequence was obtained from a woman between 18 and 30 years old with Graves disease. The chain combines TRBV7-3 with TRBJ1-2; possible D gene TRBD1, 5 bases. The CDR3 coding sequence is TGTGCCAGCAGCTTAGACAGTTCCTATGGCTACACCTTC. Translation gives CASSLDSSYGYTF.